These T cell receptor beta chains were read from a single sample in a study of shared clonotypes between healthy human individuals. Measured with immunoSEQ multiplex PCR; TCRdb has only the in-frame clones, and not every one. The profile covers about 1.1 million clones, with approximately 78% appearing a single time and around 0.61% taken by the ten largest. Specimen: memory CD4+ T cells from PBMCs. These TCRs come from a man younger than 30 in good health. Some clones in this sample may be carry-over from other donors' samples. Each CDR3 is given with its conserved first and last residue. A D gene is named only where the DNA matches it firmly. Some rows have no size entry. The others give once, few or many, or a class for an expanded clone.

j_call	clone_size	cdr3_length	v_call	d_call	cdr3_aa	cdr3_nt
TRBJ2-5	-	12	TRBV7-2	-	CASSLAGQREYF	TGTGCCAGCAGCTTAGCCGGCCAGCGGGAGTACTTC
TRBJ2-3	-	15	TRBV28	-	CASSLQGVSTDTQYF	TGTGCCAGCAGCCTTCAAGGGGTTAGCACAGATACGCAGTATTTT
TRBJ2-3	-	16	TRBV4-1	TRBD1	CASSLQGTGVGDTQYF	TGCGCCAGCAGCCTCCAGGGGACAGGGGTAGGAGATACGCAGTATTTT
TRBJ1-2	-	16	TRBV18	-	CASSPPAAEQNYGYTF	TGTGCCAGCTCACCACCGGCGGCAGAGCAGAACTATGGCTACACCTTC
TRBJ1-2	-	14	TRBV15	-	CATSRGGGDYGYTF	TGTGCCACCAGCAGAGGGGGGGGAGACTATGGCTACACCTTC
TRBJ1-2	-	18	TRBV28	-	CASLGRDPTRIQYYGYTF	TGTGCCAGCCTAGGTAGGGATCCAACCCGTATCCAGTACTATGGCTACACCTTC
TRBJ2-3	-	16	TRBV11-2	TRBD1	CASSLGQAPSIDTQYF	TGTGCCAGCAGCCTAGGACAGGCACCCTCAATAGATACGCAGTATTTT
TRBJ1-2	many	13	TRBV2	TRBD1	CASSATGGWGYTF	TGTGCCAGCAGCGCGACAGGGGGATGGGGCTACACCTTC
TRBJ2-1	-	13	TRBV27	-	CASRSGGRNEQFF	TGTGCCAGCAGATCAGGGGGGCGCAATGAGCAGTTCTTC
TRBJ2-1	-	17	TRBV6-1	-	CASSEFVWISPDNEQFF	TGTGCCAGCAGTGAATTCGTTTGGATCTCCCCCGACAATGAGCAGTTCTTC
TRBJ2-2	-	16	TRBV6-6	TRBD2	CASSSLLAGVIGELFF	TGTGCCAGCAGTTCCCTCCTAGCGGGAGTGATCGGGGAGCTGTTTTTT
TRBJ1-1	few	13	TRBV2	TRBD1	CASREVQGTEAFF	TGTGCCAGCAGGGAAGTACAGGGGACTGAAGCTTTCTTT
TRBJ1-4	-	15	TRBV28	-	CASSLDGATNEKLFF	TGTGCCAGCAGTCTAGACGGCGCAACTAATGAAAAACTGTTTTTT
TRBJ2-4	-	16	TRBV6-6	TRBD1	CASSGTGVLAKNIQYF	TGTGCCAGCAGCGGGACAGGGGTCTTGGCCAAAAACATTCAGTACTTC
TRBJ2-7	-	15	TRBV6-6	-	CASSYRSDPLNEQYF	TGTGCCAGCAGTTATAGGTCCGACCCCCTGAACGAGCAGTACTTC
TRBJ2-7	-	17	TRBV19	TRBD1	CASSIRGGAYLSYEQYF	TGTGCCAGTAGTATTCGAGGGGGCGCCTATCTCTCCTACGAGCAGTACTTC
TRBJ1-1	many	14	TRBV18	-	CASSPLDGNTEAFF	TGTGCCAGCTCCCCTCTGGACGGGAACACTGAAGCTTTCTTT
TRBJ2-1	-	15	TRBV9	TRBD2	CASSVRTSGRGEQFF	TGTGCCAGCAGCGTAAGGACTAGCGGCCGGGGGGAGCAGTTCTTC
TRBJ2-3	-	12	TRBV7-2	-	CASSSTRDTQYF	TGTGCCAGCAGCTCGACTAGGGATACGCAGTATTTT
TRBJ2-7	-	15	TRBV13	TRBD1	CASSPGTGVPYEQYF	TGTGCCAGCAGCCCTGGAACAGGGGTCCCCTACGAGCAGTACTTC
TRBJ2-2	-	14	TRBV6-1	TRBD1	CASRQGASTGELFF	TGTGCCAGCAGACAGGGGGCTAGCACCGGGGAGCTGTTTTTT
TRBJ2-7	-	12	TRBV28	-	CASSPRQYEQYF	TGTGCCAGCAGTCCTCGACAGTACGAGCAGTACTTC
TRBJ2-2	-	14	TRBV7-2	-	CASSLGGPTGELFF	TGTGCCAGCAGTCTCGGGGGGCCCACCGGGGAGCTGTTTTTT
TRBJ2-1	once	14	TRBV29-1	-	CSVEKGSSYNEQFF	TGCAGCGTTGAGAAGGGGAGCTCCTACAATGAGCAGTTCTTC
TRBJ2-2	-	16	TRBV2	TRBD2	CASSRLAGGNTGELFF	TGTGCCAGCAGCAGGCTAGCGGGAGGGAACACCGGGGAGCTGTTTTTT
TRBJ2-2	-	16	TRBV30	-	CAWRAFSNRDTGELFF	TGTGCCTGGAGAGCCTTCTCGAATCGGGACACCGGGGAGCTGTTTTTT
TRBJ1-1	-	12	TRBV7-9	-	CASSLMTGGALF	TGTGCCAGCAGCTTAATGACTGGGGGGGCTCTCTTT
TRBJ2-7	-	12	TRBV9	TRBD1	CASSTSGGEQYF	TGTGCCAGCAGCACGTCAGGGGGAGAGCAGTACTTC
TRBJ2-3	many	14	TRBV29-1	-	CSVEWALLGDTQYF	TGCAGCGTTGAATGGGCATTACTGGGGGATACGCAGTATTTT
TRBJ1-3	-	16	TRBV4-3	-	CASSQVGGAPGNTIYF	TGCGCCAGCAGCCAAGTCGGGGGGGCGCCTGGAAACACCATATATTTT
TRBJ2-1	once	15	TRBV18	-	CASSPPSGAGNEQFF	TGTGCCAGCTCACCACCGAGCGGAGCGGGCAATGAGCAGTTCTTC
TRBJ1-5	few	18	TRBV19	TRBD1	CASSGGTGGFSIDQPQHF	TGTGCCAGTAGTGGGGGGACAGGGGGCTTCAGCATCGATCAGCCCCAGCATTTT
TRBJ2-1	few	14	TRBV12-5	TRBD2	CASGASGRADEQFF	TGTGCTAGTGGGGCTAGCGGGAGGGCCGATGAGCAGTTCTTC
TRBJ1-1	-	15	TRBV5-6	-	CASTVGPAVGSAAFF	TGTGCCAGCACCGTGGGACCCGCAGTGGGCTCGGCGGCTTTCTTT
TRBJ2-5	-	15	TRBV28	TRBD2	CASSSPSAGEETQYF	TGTGCCAGCAGTTCCCCCTCGGCGGGAGAAGAGACCCAGTACTTC
TRBJ1-1	-	13	TRBV6-5	-	CASRAEMNTEAFF	TGTGCCAGCAGGGCCGAGATGAACACTGAAGCTTTCTTT
TRBJ2-1	-	15	TRBV9	TRBD2	CASSEGLATSVEQFF	TGTGCCAGCAGCGAGGGACTAGCAACGAGTGTTGAGCAGTTCTTC
TRBJ2-1	-	18	TRBV7-8	TRBD1	CASSLLPSRTGQAGEQFF	TGTGCCAGCAGCTTATTACCGTCAAGGACAGGGCAGGCGGGCGAGCAGTTCTTC
TRBJ1-1	-	14	TRBV5-1	-	CASSLQSLNTEAFF	TGCGCCAGCAGCTTACAGTCCCTGAACACTGAAGCTTTCTTT
TRBJ2-2	-	14	TRBV11-2	-	CASSLGTPAGELFF	TGTGCCAGCAGCTTAGGGACACCGGCCGGGGAGCTGTTTTTT
TRBJ2-5	once	13	TRBV2	-	CASSVRTEETQYF	TGTGCCAGCAGTGTAAGAACCGAAGAGACCCAGTACTTC
TRBJ2-1	-	16	TRBV18	TRBD2	CASSPRSGSFGDEQFF	TGTGCCAGCTCACCGAGGAGCGGGAGTTTTGGGGATGAGCAGTTCTTC
TRBJ2-6	-	15	TRBV7-2	-	CASSLGRAGANVLTF	TGTGCCAGCAGCTTAGGGAGGGCTGGGGCCAACGTCCTGACTTTC
TRBJ2-1	-	16	TRBV4-2	TRBD2	CASSRRLAGGPDEQFF	TGTGCCAGCAGCCGTAGACTAGCGGGAGGGCCCGATGAGCAGTTCTTC
TRBJ1-6	-	13	TRBV30	TRBD1	CAWGQGINSPLHF	TGTGCCTGGGGACAGGGGATTAATTCACCCCTCCACTTT
TRBJ2-2	-	12	TRBV5-1	-	CASSSLGGELFF	TGCGCCAGCAGCTCTCTAGGTGGGGAGCTGTTTTTT
TRBJ2-7	-	15	TRBV18	TRBD1	CASSAMTGGLHEQYF	TGTGCCAGCTCAGCCATGACAGGGGGTCTCCACGAGCAGTACTTC
TRBJ1-2	-	15	TRBV5-1	TRBD1	CASSLGQGAEYGYTF	TGCGCCAGCAGCTTAGGGCAGGGGGCGGAGTATGGCTACACCTTC
TRBJ2-5	-	15	TRBV5-1	TRBD2	CASSGDGLAGVRPYF	TGCGCCAGCAGCGGTGATGGACTAGCGGGAGTCCGTCCTTACTTC
TRBJ2-1	few	15	TRBV9	-	CASSPGPRVDNEQFF	TGTGCCAGCAGCCCAGGCCCCAGGGTCGATAATGAGCAGTTCTTC
TRBJ2-3	-	15	TRBV4-1	TRBD1	CASSQSGQDTDTQYF	TGCGCCAGCAGCCAATCAGGACAGGACACAGATACGCAGTATTTT
TRBJ2-2	-	16	TRBV25-1	TRBD2	CASRPGTSGTGGELFF	TGTGCCAGCAGACCCGGGACTAGCGGGACGGGCGGGGAGCTGTTTTTT